This passage covers 26 T cell receptor beta chains from one sample sequenced in a study of blood T cell repertoires in COVID-19. TCRdb's copy holds only in-frame clones and misses some; the assay was immunoSEQ multiplex PCR. Of hundreds of thousands of clones in the sample, 87% were seen once. The sample taken for sequencing was PBMCs or T cells enriched from blood (not recorded which). All receptors derive from a woman younger than 30 who had recovered from COVID-19.

The chain combines TRBV25-1 with TRBJ2-7; 8 bases line up with TRBD1. With 5 bases clipped from V and 4 bases from J, the junction kept 4 bases outside the gene matches. The CDR3 is 13 amino acids. Germline V gene lookup returns CDR1 MGHDK and CDR2 SYGVNS. CDR3 protein: CASSPGTGYEQYF. The CDR3 coding sequence is TGTGCCAGCAGTCCCGGGACAGGATACGAGCAGTACTTC.

V and J are TRBV7-9 and TRBJ2-2; 10 nucleotides align to TRBD1. The CDR3 length is 16 residues. Germline CDR1 SEHNR, CDR2 FQNEAQ (reference sequence). Trimming cost V 3 bases and J 5 bases; bases outside gene matches: 6. The CDR3 loop is CASSFGDRGHTGELFF. DNA of the CDR3: TGTGCCAGCAGCTTTGGTGACAGGGGGCATACCGGGGAGCTGTTTTTT.

This chain links TRBV28 with TRBJ1-2; 9 nucleotides line up with TRBD1. This CDR3 has 14 residues. The V gene end was trimmed by 6 bases and the J gene end by 3 bases; junction bases not matched to a gene: 5. Looked up from germline, CDR1 is MDHEN and CDR2 is SYDVKM. This CDR3 is CASSKQGADYGYTF. CDR3 DNA: TGTGCCAGCAGCAAACAGGGGGCGGACTATGGCTACACCTTC.

The chain couples TRBV7-2 to TRBJ1-2, with D uncertain. Germline V gives CDR1 SGHTA, CDR2 FQGNSA. The CDR3 totals 17 residues. Trimming removed 2 bases from V and 4 bases from J, with 20 bases in between. In DNA, the CDR3 is TGTGCCAGCAGCTTATCGGCCCTCATTCTTGGGAGCTATGGCTACACCTTC. Translation: CASSLSALILGSYGYTF.

A remark on this clone: This sample also contains other DNA sequences that code for the same CDR3. The chain is built from TRBV7-3 and TRBJ2-1; D gene ambiguous. Germline CDR1 reads SGHTA; CDR2 reads FQGTGA. V was cut by 2 bases and J by 0 bases, with 8 bases left in between. This CDR3 is 15 amino acids long. The CDR3 DNA sequence: TGTGCCAGCAGCTTAGGTGCGAGCTCCTACAATGAGCAGTTCTTC. The encoded protein is CASSLGASSYNEQFF.

This CDR3 is CASSLALRGSFWYEQYF. CDR3 sequence (DNA): TGCGCCAGCAGCTTGGCCCTCCGGGGATCGTTCTGGTACGAGCAGTACTTC. The V call is TRBV5-1, the J call TRBJ2-7; D may be TRBD2 (5 bases). This CDR3 contains 17 residues. Germline V gene data show CDR1 as SGHRS and CDR2 as YFSETQ. V lost 0 bases, J lost 4 bases, and 20 bases lay in between.

This chain links TRBV7-2 with TRBJ1-5; D is ambiguous. This CDR3 has 12 amino acids. Trimming pared 5 bases from V and 6 bases from J, leaving 8 bases between. CDR1 is SGHTA and CDR2 is FQGNSA in the germline V gene. The chain's CDR3 is CASSPRGQPQHF. The CDR3 DNA sequence: TGTGCCAGCAGCCCCCGGGGTCAGCCCCAGCATTTT.

This chain joins TRBV5-1 and TRBJ2-2; D might be TRBD2 (6 bases). This CDR3 is 15 amino acids long. V was shortened by 0 bases and J by 7 bases, with 13 bases between the two germline ends. Germline V gives CDR1 SGHRS, CDR2 YFSETQ. CDR3 bases: TGCGCCAGCAGCTTGGACGGGAGAGATGGCGGGGAGCTGTTTTTT. The encoded protein is CASSLDGRDGGELFF.

The rearrangement uses TRBV9 and TRBJ2-3, with 9 bases identical to TRBD2. The germline V gene encodes CDR1 SGDLS and CDR2 YYNGEE. J was trimmed by 2 bases and V by 8 bases; bases with no gene match: 6. This CDR3 has 14 amino acids. The CDR3 here is CASASGASTDTQYF. CDR3 DNA: TGTGCCAGTGCTAGCGGGGCTTCCACAGATACGCAGTATTTT.

The J gene is TRBJ1-2, the V gene TRBV6-5, with TRBD1 as a possible D gene (5 bases). Germline values: CDR1 MNHEY, CDR2 SVGAGI. The CDR3 extends over 14 amino acids. The V end was cut by 0 bases, the J end by 7 bases, with 12 bases between. Written as DNA, the CDR3 is TGTGCCAGCAGTTACTCGAGCAGGGCAAGTGGCTACACCTTC. Protein product: CASSYSSRASGYTF.

V is TRBV5-6 and J is TRBJ1-6; TRBD1 might be the D (5 bases). V was cut by 0 bases and J by 9 bases, with 19 bases left in between. The CDR3 has 17 amino acids. Germline CDR1 SGHDT, CDR2 YYEEEE. The CDR3 loop reads CASSLGARGLNGSPLHF. The CDR3, as DNA: TGTGCCAGCAGCTTGGGGGCAAGGGGCCTTAATGGTTCACCCCTCCACTTT.

The CDR3 DNA is TGTGCCAGCAGTTTAGATCACAGGGTCTACGAGCAGTACTTC. Protein product: CASSLDHRVYEQYF. The chain employs TRBV28 and TRBJ2-7, with D tentatively TRBD1 (6 bases). CDR1 MDHEN and CDR2 SYDVKM come from the germline V gene. Trimming stripped 2 bases from V and 3 bases from J, with 11 bases between. The CDR3 covers 14 residues.

This clone appeared a single time. The chain joins TRBV7-3 to TRBJ2-1, with TRBD2 matching 7 bases. V lost 5 bases, J lost 10 bases, and 14 bases stayed unmatched. The CDR3 runs 15 residues. Per the germline V gene, CDR1 is SGHTA and CDR2 is FQGTGA. The chain's CDR3 is CASSPDRGSSREQFF. The CDR3 region has the DNA TGTGCCAGCAGCCCCGATCGCGGGAGTTCGAGAGAGCAGTTCTTC. Using reference TRBV7-3 and TRBJ2-1 for the parts outside the CDR3, the full variable domain is GAGVSQTPSNKVTEKGKYVELRCDPISGHTALYWYRQSLGQGPEFLIYFQGTGAADDSGLPNDRFFAVRPEGSVSTLKIQRTERGDSAVYLCASSPDRGSSREQFFGPGTRLTVL.

This rearrangement joins TRBV3-1 (or the pseudogene TRBV3-2) to TRBJ1-2; weak D call: TRBD1 (5 bases). Germline values: CDR1 LGHDT, CDR2 YNNKEL (reference sequence). The CDR3 loop spans 15 amino acids. Trimming shortened V by 1 base and J by 5 bases, and 14 bases separated the two germline ends. The CDR3 DNA follows: TGTGCCAGCAGCCAAGGTCCCAGGGTAACTTATGGCTACACCTTC. Translated: CASSQGPRVTYGYTF.

The chain has TRBV6-1 and TRBJ1-2, with D possibly matching TRBD1 (5 bases). The V gene lost 1 base and the J gene lost 8 bases, with 14 bases spanning the gap. There are 14 residues in the CDR3. From germline, CDR1 is MNHNS and CDR2 SASEGT. As DNA, the CDR3 is TGTGCCAGCAGTGAAGGCGGGGCAGCGGGGGGCTACACCTTC. Its translation: CASSEGGAAGGYTF.

The chain couples TRBV28 to TRBJ1-3, with D possibly matching TRBD1 (6 bases). The CDR3 is 14 amino acids. Per the germline V gene, CDR1 is MDHEN and CDR2 is SYDVKM. Trimming left V 5 bases short and J 0 bases short, with 8 bases between. CDR3 amino acids: CASSEGGSGNTIYF. The CDR3 DNA reads as TGTGCCAGCAGTGAAGGGGGCTCTGGAAACACCATATATTTT.

This clone is a singleton in its sample. The chain couples TRBV11-2 to TRBJ1-1; the match to TRBD1 covers 10 bases. CDR1 is SGHAT, CDR2 FQNNGV, per germline. CDR3 length: 15 residues. The V gene end was trimmed by 1 base and the J gene end by 4 bases; junction bases not matched to a gene: 3. CDR3 loop: CASSLGWTGGTEAFF. The DNA of the CDR3 is TGTGCCAGCAGCTTAGGTTGGACAGGGGGCACTGAAGCTTTCTTT. Drawing the rest from reference TRBV11-2 and TRBJ1-1, the complete variable domain is EAGVAQSPRYKIIEKRQSVAFWCNPISGHATLYWYQQILGQGPKLLIQFQNNGVVDDSQLPKDRFSAERLKGVDSTLKIQPAKLEDSAVYLCASSLGWTGGTEAFFGQGTRLTVV.

The genes are TRBV21-1 and TRBJ2-2; the table calls TRBD2, which could not be checked here. TRBV21-1 represents a pseudogene. The CDR3 consists of 17 residues. CDR3 in DNA: TGTGCCAGCAGCCCCCAAGGCCGGGGAGAGAACACCGGGGAGCTGTTTTTT. Its protein product is CASSPQGRGENTGELFF.

This clone was picked up one time. V usage is TRBV18 and J usage is TRBJ2-1; TRBD1 matches 10 bases. Trimming took 4 bases from V and 4 from J; bases not matched to a gene: 7. The CDR3 length is 16 residues. In germline, CDR1 is KGHSH, CDR2 LQKENI. Here the CDR3 DNA reads TGTGCCAGCTCACGGACCGGGACAGGGGTGTACAATGAGCAGTTCTTC. Protein: CASSRTGTGVYNEQFF.

The J gene is TRBJ2-2, the V gene TRBV19; possible D gene TRBD2, 5 bases. This CDR3 comprises 16 residues. Germline CDR1 LNHDA, CDR2 SQIVND (reference sequence). Trimming removed 7 bases from V and 5 bases from J, with 20 bases in between. The CDR3 reads CASTPILPRRTGELFF. In nucleotides, the CDR3 is TGTGCCAGTACCCCCATACTCCCTAGGAGGACCGGGGAGCTGTTTTTT. Full variable domain (missing parts from reference TRBV19 and TRBJ2-2): DGGITQSPKYLFRKEGQNVTLSCEQNLNHDAMYWYRQDPGQGLRLIYYSQIVNDFQKGDIAEGYSVSREKKESFPLTVTSAQKNPTAFYLCASTPILPRRTGELFFGEGSRLTVL.

The chain combines TRBV5-1 with TRBJ1-2; D remains unclear. The CDR3 extends over 14 amino acids. Trimming took 2 bases from V and 5 from J, leaving 13 bases between them. Looked up from germline, CDR1 is SGHRS and CDR2 is YFSETQ. Here the CDR3 reads CASSLSGIPYGYTF. CDR3 in DNA: TGCGCCAGCAGCTTATCGGGAATACCTTATGGCTACACCTTC.

V is TRBV3-1 (or the pseudogene TRBV3-2) and J is TRBJ1-2, with 7 bases matching TRBD1. Trimming cost V 3 bases and J 8 bases; bases outside gene matches: 12. The CDR3 totals 15 residues. CDR1 and CDR2 from the germline V gene are LGHDT and YNNKEL (reference sequence). The CDR3 DNA sequence: TGTGCCAGCAGCCAGGGCCCGACAGGGAGGACCGGCTACACCTTC. Translating gives CASSQGPTGRTGYTF.

This clone was recorded a few times. The chain is built from TRBV4-2 and TRBJ1-4, with a tentative D call TRBD1 (6 bases). V shed 1 base and J shed 8 bases, with 17 bases lying between them. Germline CDR1 reads LGHNA; CDR2 reads YNFKEQ. The CDR3 is 16 amino acids. CDR3 protein: CASSQGLNRAEEKLFF. The CDR3 coding sequence is TGTGCCAGCAGCCAAGGTTTGAACAGGGCGGAAGAAAAACTGTTTTTT.

This rearrangement joins TRBV7-2 to TRBJ2-7; 9 bases align to TRBD1. The CDR3 runs to 15 residues. Germline assignment: CDR1 SGHTA and CDR2 FQGNSA. V lost 5 bases, J lost 4 bases, and 9 bases stayed unmatched. The CDR3 here is CASSLRTGESYEQYF. Written as DNA, the CDR3 is TGTGCCAGCAGCCTACGGACAGGGGAGTCTTACGAGCAGTACTTC.

The chain recombines TRBV10-3 with TRBJ1-1; D is unresolved. This CDR3 is 13 amino acids long. V was shortened by 8 bases and J by 1 base, with 11 bases between the two germline ends. Germline values: CDR1 ENHRY, CDR2 SYGVKD. The CDR3 DNA reads as TGTGCCATCGGGCAGGCAGAGAACACTGAAGCTTTCTTT. Its protein is CAIGQAENTEAFF.

This sequence joins TRBV5-1 and TRBJ2-7; TRBD1 matches at 7 bases. CDR3 length equals 12 residues. Germline CDR1 is SGHRS and CDR2 is YFSETQ. The trim removed 3 bases at V and 4 bases at J, leaving 1 base unmatched. The CDR3 DNA is TGCGCCAGCAGCTCGACAGGGTACGAGCAGTACTTC. Amino acids: CASSSTGYEQYF.